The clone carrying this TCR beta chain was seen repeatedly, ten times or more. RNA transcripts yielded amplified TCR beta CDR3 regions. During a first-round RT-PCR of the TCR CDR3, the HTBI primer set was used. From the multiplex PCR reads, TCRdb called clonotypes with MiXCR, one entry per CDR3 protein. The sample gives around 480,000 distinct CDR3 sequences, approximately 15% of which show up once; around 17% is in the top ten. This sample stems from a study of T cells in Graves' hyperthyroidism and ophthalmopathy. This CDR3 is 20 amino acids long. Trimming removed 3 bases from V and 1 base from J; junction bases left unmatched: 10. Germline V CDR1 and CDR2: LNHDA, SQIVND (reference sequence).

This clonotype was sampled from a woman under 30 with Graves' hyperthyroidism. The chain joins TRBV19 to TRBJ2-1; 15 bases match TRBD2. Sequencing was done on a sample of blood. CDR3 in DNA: TGTGCCAGTAGTATGGGGCTTGGACTAGCGGGAGGGCCTTCCTACAATGAGCAGTTCTTC. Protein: CASSMGLGLAGGPSYNEQFF.